This T cell receptor (beta chain) appears in the sequencing data of a study of blood T cell repertoires in COVID-19. This clone was counted between two and nine times. Measured with immunoSEQ multiplex PCR; TCRdb has only the in-frame clones, and not every one. The table records fewer than 450,000 clones, around 90% of them present only once. The V gene's germline CDR1 is MDHEN and CDR2 SYDVKM. The CDR3 contains 13 residues. V was cut by 6 bases and J by 2 bases, with 10 bases left in between. The sample comprised PBMCs or T cells enriched from blood (not recorded which). The receptor's source is a woman aged 18 to 35 who had recovered from COVID-19. V gene TRBV28 combines with J gene TRBJ1-2; D not resolved. CDR3 in DNA: TGTGCCAGCAGCTTAAACAGAAACTATGGCTACACCTTC. Residues: CASSLNRNYGYTF.